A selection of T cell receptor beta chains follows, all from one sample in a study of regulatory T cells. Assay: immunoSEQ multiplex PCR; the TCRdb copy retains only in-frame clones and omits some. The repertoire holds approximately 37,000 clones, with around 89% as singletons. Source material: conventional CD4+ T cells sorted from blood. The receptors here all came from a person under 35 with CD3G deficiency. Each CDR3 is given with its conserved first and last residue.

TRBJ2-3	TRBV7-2	CASSLWDSSTDTQYF
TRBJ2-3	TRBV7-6	CASSPLSIGSTDTQYF
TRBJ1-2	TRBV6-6	CASSYSRDSGYTF
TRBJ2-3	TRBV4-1	CASSPSPGETQYF
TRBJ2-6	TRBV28	CASSRGQGATNVLTF
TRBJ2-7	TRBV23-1	CASSKSRGSYEQYF
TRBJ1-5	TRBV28	CAIAQGSNQPQHF
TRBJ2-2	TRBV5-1	CASSLDAGNTGELFF
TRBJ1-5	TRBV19	CASNSQGGEPQHF
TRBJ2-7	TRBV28	CASSSNRLAGIDEQYF
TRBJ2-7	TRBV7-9	CASSAQGGEQYF